This T cell receptor beta chain was sequenced for a study of T cell responses to AZD1222 COVID-19 vaccine. Study-wide findings and caveats: Vaccine-associated CD4 TCRs spanned spike, dominant at 160-218 and 743-854. It should be noted that donors were predominantly white British and more often female, and clonal diversity was possibly underestimated.

Profiled with immunoSEQ multiplex PCR; TCRdb holds only in-frame clones, not every one. This table has more than 90,000 clones, around 88% appearing once. Second-dose timings of about 4 or about 12 weeks were pooled. Points on this clone: The antigen is undetermined.

CDR3 length equals 14 residues. Germline V gene data show CDR1 as LNHNV and CDR2 as YYDKDF (reference sequence). Trimming took off 8 bases at V and 5 bases at J, with 18 bases between the two ends. This clonotype originated in an adult who received the AZD1222 COVID-19 vaccine. This chain joins TRBV15 and TRBJ1-1; the D is unclear. The sequences come from peripheral blood, collected 28 days after the second AZD1222 dose. The CDR3: CATRRAVRGTEAFF. For the CDR3, the DNA is TGTGCCACCCGCCGGGCGGTAAGAGGGACTGAAGCTTTCTTT.